Below are 10 T cell receptor beta chains sequenced from a single sample in a study of T cells in Graves' hyperthyroidism and ophthalmopathy. The CDR3 regions of TCR beta were amplified from RNA transcripts. HTBI primers were employed in a first-round RT-PCR of the TCR CDR3. MiXCR was run by TCRdb on the multiplex PCR reads, yielding one entry per CDR3 protein. The profile shows about 300,000 distinct CDR3 sequences, 25% of them singletons. Sequenced material: blood. The source of these receptors is a man in his forties or fifties with Graves' hyperthyroidism that later progressed to Graves' ophthalmopathy.

This clonotype turned up a few times. The chain has TRBV12-5 and TRBJ2-2, with D possibly TRBD1 on 6 matching bases. Looked up from germline, CDR1 is LGHNT and CDR2 is FRNRAP. V gave up 5 bases and J gave up 1 base, with 8 bases separating them. The CDR3 contains 14 residues. The CDR3 reads CASGLGQNTGELFF. The CDR3 region has the DNA TGTGCTAGTGGTCTGGGACAGAACACCGGGGAGCTGTTTTTT.

The rearrangement joins TRBV12-3 or TRBV12-4 to TRBJ1-2, with 12 positions matching TRBD1. This CDR3 region has 15 residues. V trimming: 7 bases; J trimming: 7 bases; junction bases outside the gene matches: 10. This chain's CDR3 is CASTGGGQGARGYTF. As DNA, the CDR3 is TGTGCCAGCACTGGGGGGGGACAGGGGGCGCGTGGCTACACCTTC.

This clonotype was recorded many times. This chain joins TRBV6-1 and TRBJ2-5; 7 bases line up with TRBD2. The V gene's germline CDR1 is MNHNS and CDR2 SASEGT. This CDR3 comprises 12 residues. The junction had 3 bases not matched to a gene; V was cut back by 6 bases and J by 5 bases. CDR3 coding DNA: TGTGCCAGCAGGGGCGGGAGTGAGACCCAGTACTTC. It codes for CASRGGSETQYF.

This clonotype was counted ten times or more. The gene calls are TRBV12-3 or TRBV12-4 and TRBJ2-5; 7 bases map to TRBD1. The junction had 9 bases not matched to a gene; V was cut back by 4 bases and J by 1 base. This CDR3 contains 16 residues. CDR3 amino acids: CASSYGDRSFQETQYF. CDR3 bases: TGTGCCAGCAGTTATGGGGACAGAAGTTTCCAAGAGACCCAGTACTTC.

This clonotype was recorded at least ten times. The rearrangement joins TRBV4-2 to TRBJ2-7; possibly TRBD2 for D (6 bases). CDR3 length: 14 amino acids. V lost 0 bases and J lost 3, with 9 bases in between. In germline, CDR1 is LGHNA, CDR2 YNFKEQ. The DNA for the CDR3 is TGTGCCAGCAGCCAAGATTGGGGAGGCTACGAGCAGTACTTC. Its translation: CASSQDWGGYEQYF.

The V gene is TRBV20-1, the J gene TRBJ1-5; 8 nucleotides line up with TRBD1. Germline V gene lookup returns CDR1 DFQATT and CDR2 SNEGSKA (reference sequence). V shed 6 bases, J shed 5 bases, and the junction held 6 bases outside the gene matches. The CDR3 is made up of 13 amino acids. In DNA, the CDR3 is TGCAGTGCAGAAGGACAGGGACATCAGCCCCAGCATTTT. The encoded protein is CSAEGQGHQPQHF.

This clonotype was seen just once. The chain uses TRBV6-2 or TRBV6-3 and TRBJ1-1; D unclear. This CDR3 comprises 13 residues. V lost 6 bases to trimming and J lost 4 bases, with 12 bases between them. The germline V gene has CDR1 MNHEY and CDR2 SVGEGT. In nucleotides, the CDR3 is TGTGCCAGCAGCCACCACGGAGGCACTGAAGCTTTCTTT. It encodes CASSHHGGTEAFF.

This clonotype was seen ten or more times. The chain uses TRBV28 and TRBJ2-2, with 8 bases lining up with TRBD2. This CDR3 region has 14 residues. Germline V gene sequence: CDR1 MDHEN, CDR2 SYDVKM. J was trimmed by 7 bases and V by 6 bases; bases with no gene match: 7. The CDR3 spells CASSRPGGVGELFF. CDR3 DNA sequence: TGTGCCAGCAGCCGCCCGGGGGGGGTCGGGGAGCTGTTTTTT.

This clonotype was found many times. The gene calls are TRBV19 and TRBJ1-5; D is ambiguous. CDR3 length: 14 residues. Germline-derived CDR1 and CDR2 are LNHDA and SQIVND (reference sequence). V dropped 9 bases and J dropped 0 bases, with 12 bases sitting between them. The CDR3 sequence is CASVPGNSNQPQHF. The CDR3 DNA sequence: TGTGCCAGCGTGCCGGGAAATAGCAATCAGCCCCAGCATTTT.

This clonotype was observed at least ten times. The chain recombines TRBV13 with TRBJ2-2, with D unresolved. The V gene's germline CDR1 is PRHDT and CDR2 FYEKMQ (reference sequence). This CDR3 spans 13 amino acids. The germline V and J ends were trimmed by 5 bases and 0 bases, with 4 bases remaining between them. The CDR3 DNA reads TGTGCCAGCAGCGCTCCGAACACCGGGGAGCTGTTTTTT. It translates to CASSAPNTGELFF. Together with reference TRBV13 and TRBJ2-2, the CDR3 gives the full variable domain: AAGVIQSPRHLIKEKRETATLKCYPIPRHDTVYWYQQGPGQDPQFLISFYEKMQSDKGSIPDRFSAQQFSDYHSELNMSSLELGDSALYFCASSAPNTGELFFGEGSRLTVL.